A single sample is the source of the 26 T cell receptor beta chains below, sequenced in a study of molecular identifiers for immune sequencing clone quantification (dated by TCRdb to 2017 to 2018). The receptor library was made with PCR. TCRdb shows the sequencer as Illumina MiSeq. In-frame beta chains were kept once TCRdb had trimmed the public reads at Q25 with fastp and called clones with MiXCR. Rows with one shared CDR3 protein collapse into an entry with the most common genes and DNA. A total of about 40,000 distinct CDR3 sequences appear in this sample, about 18% of them only once. The biggest ten clones account for around 7% of the sample. The sequenced sample consisted of naive CD8+ T cells from blood, with Jurkat cell RNA spiked in. This specimen's cell subset or site label, per the study, means: FACS-sorted CD8+CD4-CCR7+CD45RA+ naive T cells. Receptor source: a human donor in good health. Some libraries in this study had Jurkat cell RNA spiked in.

This clonotype came up many times. The rearrangement uses TRBV12-3 or TRBV12-4 and TRBJ2-1; 11 bases are a match to TRBD2. There are 16 residues in the CDR3. V lost 5 bases to trimming and J lost 6 bases; unmatched junction nucleotides: 9. In nucleotides, the CDR3 is TGTGCCAGCAGTCCCGGGACTAGCGGCCCTTTCAATGAGCAGTTCTTC. Translating it yields CASSPGTSGPFNEQFF.

The CDR3 loop reads CSVSWLADDYEQYF. In DNA form, the CDR3 reads TGCAGCGTCTCGTGGCTAGCCGATGACTACGAGCAGTACTTC. The chain joins TRBV29-1 to TRBJ2-7, with D perhaps matching TRBD2 (5 bases). The length of the CDR3 is 14 residues. Germline CDR1 is SQVTM and CDR2 is ANQGSEA. The V end lost 6 bases, the J end lost 3 bases, and 18 bases lay between the germline ends.

This clonotype showed up many times. V and J are TRBV9 and TRBJ2-3, with 7 positions matching TRBD2. Losses at the gene ends were 4 bases for V and 8 bases for J; bases not matched to a gene: 13. Per the germline V gene, CDR1 is SGDLS and CDR2 is YYNGEE. The CDR3 has 15 amino acids. DNA for the CDR3: TGTGCCAGCAGCCCCAGGACTAGTTCTGGGAGTACGCAGTATTTT. Its protein product is CASSPRTSSGSTQYF.

This chain links TRBV13 with TRBJ2-7; D possibly corresponds to TRBD2 (6 bases). The CDR3 has 17 residues. Trimming removed 0 bases from V and 6 bases from J, with 21 bases in between. Germline assignment: CDR1 PRHDT and CDR2 FYEKMQ (reference sequence). The CDR3 nucleotides are TGTGCCAGCAGCTTAGGCCGATCAATGGGGGACTCAGGCGAGCAGTACTTC. It translates to CASSLGRSMGDSGEQYF.

In its sample, this clonotype was seen a few times. The chain joins TRBV2 to TRBJ2-2; D is unclear. Trimming took 6 bases from V and 7 from J, leaving 9 bases between them. CDR1 and CDR2 (germline): SNHLY, FYNNEI. This CDR3 contains 12 residues. The CDR3 region has the DNA TGTGCCAGCAGGGCCCCGGGCGGGGAGCTGTTTTTT. It yields the protein CASRAPGGELFF.

This clonotype was detected ten times or more. The J gene is TRBJ1-2, the V gene TRBV13; maybe TRBD1 (5 bases). The germline CDR1 and CDR2 sequences are PRHDT and FYEKMQ (reference sequence). The CDR3 is 12 amino acids. Trimming stripped 4 bases from V and 12 bases from J, with 15 bases between. The CDR3 is CASSSFGTGDTF. The CDR3 DNA reads as TGTGCCAGCAGCTCCTTCGGGACGGGAGACACCTTC.

A word on this clonotype: This may come from a read error, since a much larger clone is one base off. CDR3 loop: CASSSTELITDTQCF. The CDR3 bases are TGTGCCAGCAGTAGTACAGAGCTAATCACAGATACGCAGTGTTTT. J is TRBJ2-3 and V is TRBV28; D is undetermined. Germline V CDR1 and CDR2: MDHEN, SYDVKM. The CDR3 contains 15 residues.

For this clonotype: One base away lies a much larger clone, so this may be a sequencing read error. The chain is built from TRBV9 and TRBJ2-7; the D gene is possibly TRBD1 (6 bases). V gave up 9 bases and J gave up 6 bases, with 22 bases separating them. From germline, CDR1 is SGDLS and CDR2 YYNGEE. The CDR3 is 14 amino acids. The chain's CDR3 is CANSGLPGHPEQYF. The CDR3 nucleotides are TGTGCCAACAGTGGGTTACCGGGACACCCCGAGCAGTACTTC.

On this clonotype itself: Because the CDR3's place on the DNA is in doubt, the DNA is left out and the CDR3 is given as listed by TCRdb. V usage is TRBV5-6 and J usage is TRBJ1-4. The CDR3 spans 16 residues, counting both ends. The germline V gene has CDR1 SGHDT and CDR2 YYEEEE. The CDR3 reads CASSWGVGATNEKLFF.

On this clonotype: This may stem from a read error, because a much larger clone lies one nucleotide away. The V call is TRBV28, the J call TRBJ2-2; D uncertain. There are 15 residues in the CDR3. Germline V lookup: CDR1 MDHEN, CDR2 SYDVKM. V lost 8 bases and J lost 0, with 13 bases in between. CDR3 loop: CASYPPVPNTGELFF. CDR3 DNA sequence: TGTGCCAGCTATCCCCCGGTGCCGAACACCGGGGAGCTGTTTTTT.

As to this clonotype: Just one base apart from a much larger clone, this may be a read error. J is TRBJ2-1 and V is TRBV7-6, with TRBD2 matching over 14 bases. There are 19 residues in the CDR3. Germline CDR1 is SGHVS and CDR2 is FNYEAQ. CDR3 nucleotides: TGTGCCAACAGCTTAGGTCCCGGGACTAGCGGGAGCTCCTACAATGAGCAGTTCTTC. Translation: CANSLGPGTSGSSYNEQFF.

This clonotype was recorded at least ten times. The V gene is TRBV29-1, the J gene TRBJ2-5; D is uncertain. Germline CDR1 is SQVTM and CDR2 is ANQGSEA. V lost 4 bases and J lost 5, with 8 bases in between. The length of the CDR3 is 11 residues. CDR3 sequence: CSVGPRETQYF. The DNA for the CDR3 is TGCAGCGTTGGTCCGCGGGAGACCCAGTACTTC.

The chain is built from TRBV11-2 and TRBJ2-1; no firm D call. The germline V and J ends were trimmed by 0 bases and 10 bases, with 7 bases remaining between them. Germline V gene sequence: CDR1 SGHAT, CDR2 FQNNGV. This CDR3 spans 12 amino acids. The CDR3 nucleotides read TGTGCCAGCAGCTTAGACACTGAGGAGCAGTTCTTC. Its protein is CASSLDTEEQFF.

Notes on this clonotype: Just one base apart from a much larger clone, this may be a read error. This chain joins TRBV28 and TRBJ2-2; D is perhaps TRBD1 or TRBD2 (5 bases each). CDR1 MDHEN and CDR2 SYDVKM come from the germline V gene. Trimming stripped 6 bases from V and 7 bases from J, with 12 bases between. The CDR3 sequence is 13 residues long. CDR3 coding DNA: TGTGCCAGCAGGCCCGGGGACGTCGGGGAGCTGTTTTTT. Protein: CASRPGDVGELFF.

This clonotype appeared a few times. One end of the junction does not line up with germline, which may come from a read error. The chain recombines TRBV7-9 with TRBJ2-3; D unclear. The CDR3 consists of 13 residues. Germline-derived CDR1 and CDR2 are SEHNR and FQNEAQ (reference sequence). The CDR3 DNA reads as TGTGCCAACAGCCCATGGAACACAGATACGCAGTATTTT. This translates into CANSPWNTDTQYF.

This clonotype was detected many times. This rearrangement joins TRBV4-3 to TRBJ2-6; TRBD2 is a possible D gene (6 bases). CDR3 size: 19 residues. V dropped 1 base and J dropped 0 bases, with 16 bases sitting between them. Looked up from germline, CDR1 is LGHNA and CDR2 is YSLEER. The CDR3 sequence: CASSQGGGWPVSGANVLTF. In nucleotides, the CDR3 is TGCGCCAGCAGCCAAGGTGGGGGGTGGCCGGTCTCTGGGGCCAACGTCCTGACTTTC.

This chain uses TRBV12-3 or TRBV12-4 with TRBJ2-7; possible D gene TRBD1, 6 bases. The germline V and J ends were trimmed by 5 bases and 4 bases, with 12 bases remaining between them. This CDR3 contains 13 residues. In nucleotides, the CDR3 is TGTGCCAGCAGTCTGGGACATCTGTACGAGCAGTACTTC. Protein: CASSLGHLYEQYF.

This chain uses TRBV5-1 with TRBJ2-2; D possibly uses TRBD1 or TRBD2 (5 bases each). With 2 bases removed from V and 5 bases from J, the gap between germline ends came to 16 bases. CDR1 is SGHRS and CDR2 is YFSETQ in the germline V gene. CDR3 length equals 16 residues. CDR3 nucleotide sequence: TGCGCCAGCAGCTTAAATCGGGACCGGAGAACCGGGGAGCTGTTTTTT. Translation: CASSLNRDRRTGELFF. The whole variable domain, remainder taken from reference TRBV5-1 and TRBJ2-2, is KAGVTQTPRYLIKTRGQQVTLSCSPISGHRSVSWYQQTPGQGLQFLFEYFSETQRNKGNFPGRFSGRQFSNSRSEMNVSTLELGDSALYLCASSLNRDRRTGELFFGEGSRLTVL.

This clonotype was observed at least ten times. The gene calls are TRBV11-2 and TRBJ2-5, with D possibly TRBD2 on 6 matching bases. V was clipped by 1 base and J by 0 bases, with 9 bases between them. This CDR3 comprises 15 residues. Germline V gene data show CDR1 as SGHAT and CDR2 as FQNNGV. The DNA for the CDR3 is TGTGCCAGCAGCTTAGTTACTAGCAACCAAGAGACCCAGTACTTC. Translated, it gives CASSLVTSNQETQYF. Supplemented by reference TRBV11-2 and TRBJ2-5, the full variable domain reads EAGVAQSPRYKIIEKRQSVAFWCNPISGHATLYWYQQILGQGPKLLIQFQNNGVVDDSQLPKDRFSAERLKGVDSTLKIQPAKLEDSAVYLCASSLVTSNQETQYFGPGTRLLVL.

About this clonotype itself: This may arise from a read error, as a much more abundant clone is one base away. This chain links TRBV5-6 with TRBJ2-1; 10 bases are a match to TRBD2. The germline CDR1 and CDR2 sequences are SGHDT and YYEEEE. V was pared by 7 bases and J by 10 bases, with 5 bases of the junction left unmatched. The CDR3 sequence is 12 residues long. DNA for the CDR3: TGTGCCAGCGGCGTGGGACTAGCGGAGCAGTTCTTC. Its translation is CASGVGLAEQFF.

This clonotype showed up many times. The chain links TRBV5-6 to TRBJ2-7, with TRBD2 as a possible D gene (7 bases). Trimming shortened V by 1 base and J by 1 base, and 15 bases separated the two germline ends. CDR3 length: 16 residues. Germline CDR1 SGHDT, CDR2 YYEEEE. The CDR3 nucleotides are TGTGCCAGCAGCTTGTTTCGGGGGGCGTTTTCCTACGAGCAGTACTTC. Translating it yields CASSLFRGAFSYEQYF.

As to this clonotype: A much larger clonotype is one base distant, so this may be a read error. This chain links TRBV7-9 with TRBJ2-3; D ambiguous. The CDR3 is made up of 14 amino acids. CDR1 is SEHNR, CDR2 FQNEAQ, per germline (reference sequence). The V end lost 5 bases, the J end lost 4 bases, and 13 bases lay between the germline ends. The CDR3 DNA reads as TGTGCCAGCAGCGCCCGACTGCAACCAGATACGCAGTATTTT. It codes for CASSARLQPDTQYF.

This clonotype occurred once. With a much larger clone just one base away, this may be a read error. V gene TRBV5-1 combines with J gene TRBJ2-7; no clear D. Germline V CDR1 and CDR2: SGHRS, YFSETQ. The CDR3 totals 16 residues. The V end lost 8 bases, the J end lost 3 bases, and 24 bases lay between the germline ends. The CDR3 spells CASSPSSSSPHYEQYF. In nucleotides, the CDR3 is TGCGCCAGTTCCCCTTCGAGTAGCAGCCCCCACTACGAGCAGTACTTC.

The sample holds many counts of this clonotype. The gene calls are TRBV20-1 and TRBJ2-7, with D unclear. Trimming shortened V by 0 bases and J by 3 bases, and 6 bases separated the two germline ends. This CDR3 has 12 amino acids. The germline V gene has CDR1 DFQATT and CDR2 SNEGSKA (reference sequence). The CDR3 spells CSARDWSYEQYF. As DNA, the CDR3 is TGCAGTGCTAGAGATTGGAGCTACGAGCAGTACTTC.

This clonotype appeared many times. This chain joins TRBV7-2 and TRBJ2-1, with TRBD2 matching 16 bases. Germline loops: CDR1 SGHTA, CDR2 FQGNSA. J lost 7 bases, V lost 5 bases, and 8 bases had no gene match. The length of the CDR3 is 17 residues. The CDR3 DNA is TGTGCCAGCAGCAAGGGACTAGCGGGAGGGCAAAGGAATGAGCAGTTCTTC. Its protein product is CASSKGLAGGQRNEQFF. The variable domain in full, completed from reference TRBV7-2 and TRBJ2-1, reads GAGVSQSPSNKVTEKGKDVELRCDPISGHTALYWYRQSLGQGLEFLIYFQGNSAPDKSGLPSDRFSAERTGGSVSTLTIQRTQQEDSAVYLCASSKGLAGGQRNEQFFGPGTRLTVL.

This clonotype was picked up a small number of times. The rearrangement links TRBV7-9 to TRBJ2-5, with D unresolved. V was clipped by 1 base and J by 5 bases, with 17 bases between them. Germline-derived CDR1 and CDR2 are SEHNR and FQNEAQ (reference sequence). This CDR3 has 16 residues. CDR3 region: CASSLGNQVFGETQYF. DNA of the CDR3: TGTGCCAGCAGCTTAGGAAATCAGGTCTTCGGGGAGACCCAGTACTTC. The whole variable domain, filled in from reference TRBV7-9 and TRBJ2-5, reads DTGVSQNPRHKITKRGQNVTFRCDPISEHNRLYWYRQTLGQGPEFLTYFQNEAQLEKSRLLSDRFSAERPKGSFSTLEIQRTEQGDSAMYLCASSLGNQVFGETQYFGPGTRLLVL.